The 25 T cell receptor beta chains given below trace back to one sample, sequenced in a study of T-cell reconstitution after alpha-beta-depleted transplantation in children. Using unique molecular identifiers, the investigators prepared the TCRbeta library. TCRdb itself ran the PCR reads through MiXCR, one entry per CDR3 protein. Counted here are about 72,000 distinct CDR3 sequences, 7.3% occurring once; the ten biggest clones make up over 2.5%. Sequenced material: PBMCs from the stem cell graft donor, taken from the stem cell graft. The source of these receptors is a human donor who donated a stem cell graft to a child with acute lymphoblastic leukemia.

This clonotype was seen repeatedly, ten times or more. The chain joins TRBV20-1 to TRBJ1-4; D is ambiguous. The V end lost 6 bases, the J end lost 5 bases, and 10 bases lay between the germline ends. CDR1 is DFQATT and CDR2 is SNEGSKA in the germline V gene (reference sequence). CDR3 length: 12 residues. CDR3 sequence reads: CSALFFNEKLFF. The CDR3 DNA reads as TGCAGTGCCCTTTTCTTCAATGAAAAACTGTTTTTT.

The chain is built from TRBV10-3 and TRBJ2-3, with 9 positions matching TRBD2. J was trimmed by 1 base and V by 8 bases; bases with no gene match: 7. Germline CDR1 is ENHRY and CDR2 is SYGVKD. The CDR3 spans 15 residues. The CDR3 protein is CAIRGRTSGTDTQYF. CDR3 DNA: TGTGCCATCCGAGGCCGGACTAGCGGCACAGATACGCAGTATTTT.

By proportion, this clonotype is medium-sized (0.01 to 0.1%). This chain uses TRBV5-1 with TRBJ2-2; either TRBD1 or TRBD2 may fit D (5 bases each). Germline assignment: CDR1 SGHRS and CDR2 YFSETQ. The length of the CDR3 is 15 residues. V dropped 5 bases and J dropped 4 bases, with 15 bases sitting between them. The CDR3 reads CASRAGTLVTGELFF. The CDR3 DNA sequence: TGCGCCAGCAGAGCCGGGACCCTCGTCACCGGGGAGCTGTTTTTT.

This clonotype was observed many times. The chain recombines TRBV12-3 or TRBV12-4 with TRBJ1-5; D remains unclear. The CDR3 runs 12 residues. The V end was cut by 8 bases, the J end by 5 bases, with 10 bases between. CDR3 amino acids: CASSGLDQPQHF. The CDR3 DNA reads TGTGCCAGCTCAGGCCTGGATCAGCCCCAGCATTTT.

The chain links TRBV7-3 to TRBJ1-2; 8 nucleotides align to TRBD1. The junction had 6 bases not matched to a gene; V was cut back by 2 bases and J by 7 bases. Germline V lookup: CDR1 SGHTA, CDR2 FQGTGA. The CDR3 length is 14 residues. The CDR3 sequence is CASSLDETGAGYTF. CDR3 bases: TGTGCCAGCAGCTTAGATGAGACAGGGGCTGGCTACACCTTC.

The table lists this clonotype with many counts. J is TRBJ2-1 and V is TRBV9; no definite D call. Trimming took off 0 bases at V and 5 bases at J, with 15 bases between the two ends. The CDR3 spans 16 residues. CDR1 SGDLS and CDR2 YYNGEE come from the germline V gene. CDR3 amino acids: CASSVDGSQTNNEQFF. The CDR3 DNA reads TGTGCCAGCAGCGTAGACGGCAGCCAAACTAACAATGAGCAGTTCTTC.

V is TRBV19 and J is TRBJ2-3; D gene ambiguous. V lost 3 bases to trimming and J lost 6 bases, with 13 bases between them. Germline V CDR1 and CDR2: LNHDA, SQIVND (reference sequence). The CDR3 covers 14 residues. This chain's CDR3 is CASSIGSYPDTQYF. The CDR3 DNA is TGTGCCAGTAGTATCGGTTCCTACCCGGATACGCAGTATTTT.

This clonotype was recorded a few times. The chain is built from TRBV27 and TRBJ2-3; D gene uncertain. Germline CDR1 reads MNHEY; CDR2 reads SMNVEV (reference sequence). CDR3 length: 14 residues. V lost 2 bases and J 8 bases, leaving 14 bases between the germline ends. The CDR3 region is CASSLGQVHGTQYF. DNA for the CDR3: TGTGCCAGCAGTTTAGGTCAGGTGCACGGTACGCAGTATTTT.

This clonotype occurred once. This sequence joins TRBV7-9 and TRBJ1-6, with D unclear. Germline lookup yields CDR1 SEHNR and CDR2 FQNEAQ (reference sequence). There are 14 residues in the CDR3. The germline V and J ends were trimmed by 3 bases and 6 bases, with 9 bases remaining between them. The CDR3 DNA sequence: TGTGCCAGCAGCTTGGACGGTAGTAATTCACCCCTCCACTTT. Amino acids: CASSLDGSNSPLHF.

The rearrangement joins TRBV7-3 to TRBJ2-2; possibly TRBD1 or TRBD2 for D (5 bases each). The V end was cut by 4 bases, the J end by 0 bases, with 12 bases between. CDR1 and CDR2 from the germline V gene are SGHTA and FQGTGA. The CDR3 has 16 residues. The CDR3 nucleotides are TGTGCCAGCAGCTCGGGGCTCTCTCCGAACACCGGGGAGCTGTTTTTT. Translated, it gives CASSSGLSPNTGELFF.

The rearrangement joins TRBV27 to TRBJ1-1, with 11 nucleotides matching TRBD1. There are 20 residues in the CDR3. V lost 4 bases, J lost 0 bases, and 16 bases stayed unmatched. Germline-derived CDR1 and CDR2 are MNHEY and SMNVEV (reference sequence). DNA of the CDR3: TGTGCCAGCAGTTCACGGACAGGGGGCAACCATCGGGGGGTGAACACTGAAGCTTTCTTT. Protein product: CASSSRTGGNHRGVNTEAFF.

This clonotype was observed at least ten times. The chain combines TRBV7-9 with TRBJ2-3, with TRBD1 as a possible D gene (6 bases). The CDR3 covers 16 residues. The V gene lost 1 base and the J gene lost 4 bases, with 15 bases spanning the gap. The germline gives CDR1 SEHNR, CDR2 FQNEAQ (reference sequence). The CDR3 DNA sequence: TGTGCCAGCAGCTTAGGTGGCAGGGGTAGGGCAGATACGCAGTATTTT. It translates to CASSLGGRGRADTQYF.

This sequence joins TRBV7-9 and TRBJ1-1, with no clear D. V dropped 4 bases and J dropped 3 bases, with 21 bases sitting between them. The CDR3 runs 17 residues. Per germline, CDR1 SEHNR and CDR2 FQNEAQ (reference sequence). The CDR3 is CASSSPPDGRRDTEAFF. As DNA, the CDR3 is TGTGCCAGCAGCTCGCCCCCTGACGGCAGGAGGGACACTGAAGCTTTCTTT.

This clonotype was observed at least ten times. The V gene is TRBV24-1, the J gene TRBJ2-3; no clear D. Germline lookup yields CDR1 KGHDR and CDR2 SFDVKD. CDR3 length: 14 residues. Trimming stripped 4 bases from V and 6 bases from J, with 13 bases between. The CDR3 coding sequence is TGTGCCACCAGTGACCCCTCTTTGCGCGATACGCAGTATTTT. Amino acids: CATSDPSLRDTQYF.

At least ten counts were recorded for this clonotype. The genes are TRBV7-3 and TRBJ1-1; the D is unclear. V dropped 4 bases and J dropped 4 bases, with 13 bases sitting between them. The germline V gene has CDR1 SGHTA and CDR2 FQGTGA. The CDR3 runs 14 residues. The CDR3 sequence: CASSSLDGPTEAFF. As DNA, the CDR3 is TGTGCCAGCAGCTCCCTAGACGGACCCACTGAAGCTTTCTTT.

This clonotype was detected ten times or more. The genes are TRBV3-1 and TRBJ1-1, with D perhaps TRBD1 (5 bases). Germline V CDR1 and CDR2: LGHDT, YNNKEL (reference sequence). Trimming pared 4 bases from V and 1 base from J, leaving 10 bases between. CDR3 length equals 14 residues. The CDR3 DNA follows: TGTGCCAGCAGCCCAAGGGGTTCGAACACTGAAGCTTTCTTT. It yields the protein CASSPRGSNTEAFF.

This clonotype was counted a few times. V usage is TRBV7-2 and J usage is TRBJ2-2, with D tentatively TRBD1 (5 bases). The CDR3 contains 15 residues. Trimming removed 4 bases from V and 2 bases from J, with 11 bases in between. The germline V gene encodes CDR1 SGHTA and CDR2 FQGNSA. Here the CDR3 reads CASSSLGRNTGELFF. CDR3 sequence (DNA): TGTGCCAGCAGCTCGCTGGGGCGTAACACCGGGGAGCTGTTTTTT.

The DNA of the CDR3 is TGTGCCAGCAGCTTAGGGGGAGGACTTAATCAGCCCCAGCATTTT. The encoded protein is CASSLGGGLNQPQHF. The rearrangement links TRBV7-2 to TRBJ1-5, with D unclear. Trimming removed 1 base at V and 4 bases at J, with 11 bases between. The germline CDR1 and CDR2 sequences are SGHTA and FQGNSA. This CDR3 has 15 residues.

This clonotype was detected a few times. CDR3 nucleotides: TGCGCCAGCAGCCGGACAGTCCGTGATAATTCACCCCTCCACTTT. Translating it yields CASSRTVRDNSPLHF. The chain links TRBV5-1 to TRBJ1-6, with D possibly TRBD1 on 6 matching bases. CDR1 and CDR2 from the germline V gene are SGHRS and YFSETQ. The V end was cut by 4 bases, the J end by 5 bases, with 13 bases between. CDR3 length equals 15 residues.

The rearrangement uses TRBV5-1 and TRBJ2-7, with 10 bases fitting TRBD2. Losses at the gene ends were 5 bases for V and 3 bases for J; bases not matched to a gene: 5. The CDR3 loop spans 14 amino acids. The germline V gene encodes CDR1 SGHRS and CDR2 YFSETQ. CDR3: CASRDSGGSYEQYF. CDR3 nucleotides: TGCGCCAGCAGGGATAGCGGGGGGAGCTACGAGCAGTACTTC.

This clonotype has just a few counts. The gene calls are TRBV7-8 and TRBJ2-1; 10 bases fit TRBD2. V shed 5 bases, J shed 6 bases, and the junction held 7 bases outside the gene matches. The CDR3 totals 15 residues. CDR1 and CDR2 from the germline V gene are SGHVS and FQNEAQ. In DNA form, the CDR3 reads TGTGCCAGCAGCATTAGCGGGAGGCACGTCAATGAGCAGTTCTTC. Its protein is CASSISGRHVNEQFF.

This clonotype was detected ten times or more. V usage is TRBV6-1 and J usage is TRBJ1-1, with D perhaps matching TRBD1 (5 bases). Germline V gene sequence: CDR1 MNHNS, CDR2 SASEGT. This CDR3 contains 15 residues. V dropped 3 bases and J dropped 4 bases, with 15 bases sitting between them. CDR3 coding DNA: TGTGCCAGCAGTGAGGTGGCGGCCGGGGGCACTGAAGCTTTCTTT. Translating gives CASSEVAAGGTEAFF.

A few counts support this clonotype. Here the CDR3 DNA reads TGTGCCAGCAGTTTAGCGGCAAGCACAGATACGCAGTATTTT. The encoded protein is CASSLAASTDTQYF. The chain recombines TRBV12-3 or TRBV12-4 with TRBJ2-3, with D unresolved. The CDR3 is 14 amino acids. Trimming took off 0 bases at V and 0 bases at J, with 4 bases between the two ends.

Points on this clonotype: This may arise from a read error, as a much more abundant clone is one base away. The chain combines TRBV11-1 with TRBJ2-2; either TRBD1 or TRBD2 may supply D (5 bases each). Germline V CDR1 and CDR2: SGHAT, FQDESV (reference sequence). This CDR3 is 17 amino acids long. The CDR3 DNA follows: TGTGCCAGCAGCTTGGCGCTTTCCTCGAGTGGAGCCGGGGACCTGTTTTTT. Amino acids: CASSLALSSSGAGDLFF.

This clonotype was picked up many times. The rearrangement links TRBV5-1 to TRBJ2-6; no reliable D call. Germline V lookup: CDR1 SGHRS, CDR2 YFSETQ. V was clipped by 4 bases and J by 3 bases, with 20 bases between them. The CDR3 covers 18 residues. DNA of the CDR3: TGCGCCAGCAGCCAAGGACGGATGGGTATACGTGGGGCCAACGTCCTGACTTTC. Translating it yields CASSQGRMGIRGANVLTF.